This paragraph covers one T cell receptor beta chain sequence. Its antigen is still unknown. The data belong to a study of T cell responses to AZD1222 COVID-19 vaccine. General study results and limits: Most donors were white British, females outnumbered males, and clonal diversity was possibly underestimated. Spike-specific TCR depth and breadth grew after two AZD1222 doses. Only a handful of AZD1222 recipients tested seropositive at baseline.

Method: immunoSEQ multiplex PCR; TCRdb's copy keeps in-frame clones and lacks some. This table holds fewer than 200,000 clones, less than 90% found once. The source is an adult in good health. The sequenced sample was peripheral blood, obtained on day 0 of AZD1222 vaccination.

The CDR3 here is CASSGPRASSNSNQPQHF. In nucleotides, the CDR3 is TGTGCCAGCAGCGGTCCGAGGGCGTCTTCTAATAGCAATCAGCCCCAGCATTTT. The rearrangement joins TRBV6-2 or TRBV6-3 to TRBJ1-5; D unresolved. Germline values: CDR1 MNHEY, CDR2 SVGEGT. With 6 bases removed from V and 0 bases from J, the gap between germline ends came to 21 bases. The CDR3 sequence is 18 residues long.